Following are 21 T cell receptor beta chains from one sample sequenced in a study of T cell responses to AZD1222 COVID-19 vaccine. TCRdb keeps only in-frame clones here, not all; method: immunoSEQ multiplex PCR. The repertoire holds around 130,000 clones, 93% seen once, with about 3.1% in the top ten. Specimen: peripheral blood, collected on day 0 of AZD1222 vaccination. These receptors came from an adult in good health.

The chain employs TRBV7-2 and TRBJ2-1; D is perhaps TRBD2 (6 bases). Trimming left V 5 bases short and J 2 bases short, with 16 bases between. From germline, CDR1 is SGHTA and CDR2 FQGNSA. The CDR3 has 16 amino acids. In DNA, the CDR3 is TGTGCCAGCAGCCCACGATCTAGCGCAACCTACAATGAGCAGTTCTTC. It codes for CASSPRSSATYNEQFF.

The gene calls are TRBV20-1 and TRBJ2-7, with 12 bases matching TRBD2. Germline values: CDR1 DFQATT, CDR2 SNEGSKA (reference sequence). CDR3 size: 16 residues. With V trimmed by 3 bases and J by 4 bases, 10 bases remained unmatched. DNA for the CDR3: TGCAGTGCTAGTCCCCCTAGCGGGAGGGCCGGATACGAGCAGTACTTC. Amino acid sequence: CSASPPSGRAGYEQYF.

The chain is built from TRBV11-3 and TRBJ2-1; 9 bases are a match to TRBD1. The CDR3 spans 16 residues. CDR1 is SGHNT and CDR2 is YENEEA in the germline V gene. J lost 4 bases, V lost 5 bases, and 9 bases had no gene match. The CDR3 sequence: CASSPSGQGTYNEQFF. Written as DNA, the CDR3 is TGTGCCAGCAGCCCTTCTGGACAGGGGACATACAATGAGCAGTTCTTC.

This chain connects TRBV7-9 to TRBJ1-1; 7 bases agree with TRBD1. V trimming: 5 bases; J trimming: 6 bases; junction bases outside the gene matches: 9. From germline, CDR1 is SEHNR and CDR2 FQNEAQ (reference sequence). The CDR3 sequence is 14 residues long. CDR3 sequence: CASSLQGVQSEAFF. The CDR3 DNA follows: TGTGCCAGCAGCCTTCAGGGGGTCCAGTCTGAAGCTTTCTTT.

The rearrangement links TRBV7-9 to TRBJ2-7; D is unclear. Trimming stripped 3 bases from V and 0 bases from J, with 9 bases between. This CDR3 is built from 14 residues. CDR1 is SEHNR and CDR2 is FQNEAQ in the germline V gene (reference sequence). CDR3 sequence (DNA): TGTGCCAGCAGCTTTCCCTCAAGCTCCTACGAGCAGTACTTC. This sequence encodes CASSFPSSSYEQYF.

The rearrangement uses TRBV5-1 and TRBJ2-2; D might be TRBD1 (6 bases). The length of the CDR3 is 15 residues. Deletions cut 4 bases from V and 2 bases from J, with 12 bases between. Germline loops: CDR1 SGHRS, CDR2 YFSETQ. The DNA for the CDR3 is TGCGCCAGCAGCGACCCACAGGGTAACACCGGGGAGCTGTTTTTT. It yields the protein CASSDPQGNTGELFF.

The genes are TRBV7-2 and TRBJ2-2; no clear D gene. The CDR3 is 13 amino acids. Germline CDR1 is SGHTA and CDR2 is FQGNSA. With 3 bases removed from V and 7 bases from J, the gap between germline ends came to 9 bases. The CDR3 sequence is CASSFKGSGELFF. CDR3 nucleotide sequence: TGTGCCAGCAGCTTTAAAGGTAGCGGGGAGCTGTTTTTT.

This clone was seen only once. V is TRBV15 and J is TRBJ1-4; TRBD1 is a possible D gene (5 bases). Germline V gives CDR1 LNHNV, CDR2 YYDKDF (reference sequence). This CDR3 region has 19 residues. The ends were cut back, 0 bases at V and 0 bases at J, with 17 bases in the middle. This CDR3 reads CATSRERQGTTSTNEKLFF. CDR3 DNA: TGTGCCACCAGCAGAGAACGTCAGGGCACTACCTCAACTAATGAAAAACTGTTTTTT. Full variable domain (remainder filled in from reference TRBV15 and TRBJ1-4): DAMVIQNPRYQVTQFGKPVTLSCSQTLNHNVMYWYQQKSSQAPKLLFHYYDKDFNNEADTPDNFQSRRPNTSFCFLDIRSPGLGDTAMYLCATSRERQGTTSTNEKLFFGSGTQLSVL.

The chain carries TRBV12-3 or TRBV12-4 and TRBJ1-1; D is ambiguous. V was cut by 4 bases and J by 2 bases, with 8 bases left in between. This CDR3 spans 13 amino acids. CDR3 nucleotide sequence: TGTGCCAGCAGTTCTCCTAAAAACACTGAAGCTTTCTTT. As protein: CASSSPKNTEAFF.

V is TRBV7-2 and J is TRBJ1-2; 11 nucleotides align to TRBD1. The CDR3 sequence is 17 residues long. The junction had 8 bases not matched to a gene; V was cut back by 0 bases and J by 5 bases. CDR1 and CDR2 (germline): SGHTA, FQGNSA. The CDR3 here is CASSLASGQGGTYGYTF. The CDR3 DNA reads TGTGCCAGCAGCTTAGCGTCGGGACAGGGGGGTACATATGGCTACACCTTC.

The rearrangement links TRBV7-8 to TRBJ2-1, with 8 bases that match TRBD2. Germline V gene sequence: CDR1 SGHVS, CDR2 FQNEAQ. V was clipped by 5 bases and J by 8 bases; unmatched bases: 8. This CDR3 contains 14 residues. The CDR3 nucleotides are TGTGCCAGCAGCGGCCAAGCGGGAGATGATGAGCAGTTCTTC. This translates into CASSGQAGDDEQFF.

The gene calls are TRBV27 and TRBJ1-2; no reliable D call. Trimming removed 4 bases at V and 4 bases at J, with 13 bases between. Germline V lookup: CDR1 MNHEY, CDR2 SMNVEV (reference sequence). The CDR3 is made up of 14 amino acids. The CDR3 is CASSSPTRAYGYTF. The CDR3 nucleotides are TGTGCCAGCAGTTCTCCCACAAGGGCCTATGGCTACACCTTC.

V usage is TRBV18 and J usage is TRBJ2-7; the D gene could be TRBD1 or TRBD2 (5 bases each). Germline V gene sequence: CDR1 KGHSH, CDR2 LQKENI. Trimming took off 2 bases at V and 6 bases at J, with 14 bases between the two ends. This CDR3 is 14 amino acids long. The CDR3 nucleotides are TGTGCCAGCTCACCAGGGGGTGCTATTCGCGAGCAGTACTTC. This encodes CASSPGGAIREQYF.

The V and J genes are TRBV6-6 and TRBJ2-3, with no clear D. The V and J ends lost 2 bases and 0 bases respectively, with 6 bases between them. The length of the CDR3 is 14 residues. CDR1 is MNHNY, CDR2 SVGAGI, per germline (reference sequence). In DNA form, the CDR3 reads TGTGCCAGCAGTTACGACAAGAGCACAGATACGCAGTATTTT. This codes for CASSYDKSTDTQYF.

The CDR3 nucleotides are TGCGCCAGCAGCCAAGATTATATCGGGGGACCGCTAGAAAAACTGTTTTTT. Translating gives CASSQDYIGGPLEKLFF. The chain couples TRBV4-1 to TRBJ1-4; D might be TRBD1 (5 bases). Germline V gene data show CDR1 as MGHRA and CDR2 as YSYEKL. CDR3 size: 17 residues. Trimming took off 0 bases at V and 8 bases at J, with 19 bases between the two ends.

The chain carries TRBV9 and TRBJ2-7; the match to TRBD2 covers 11 bases. The germline gives CDR1 SGDLS, CDR2 YYNGEE. This CDR3 is 17 amino acids long. The V segment lost 3 bases and the J segment 4 bases; nucleotides outside the gene matches: 12. The DNA for the CDR3 is TGTGCCAGCAGCGCTAAAGAAACTAGCGGGAGAGGATACGAGCAGTACTTC. It specifies CASSAKETSGRGYEQYF.

The chain recombines TRBV5-1 with TRBJ2-1; 8 positions agree with TRBD1. The germline CDR1 and CDR2 sequences are SGHRS and YFSETQ. The CDR3 loop spans 15 amino acids. Unmatched junction bases numbered 3, after V lost 4 bases and J lost 0 bases. CDR3 sequence (DNA): TGCGCCAGCAGCGGAGGACAGGGCTCCTACAATGAGCAGTTCTTC. Translated: CASSGGQGSYNEQFF.

V usage is TRBV7-8 and J usage is TRBJ2-2; perhaps TRBD2 as D (6 bases). Looked up from germline, CDR1 is SGHVS and CDR2 is FQNEAQ. CDR3 length equals 14 residues. Deletions cut 6 bases from V and 1 base from J, with 9 bases between. The CDR3 DNA sequence: TGTGCCAGCAGGGCAGCGGGGAACACCGGGGAGCTGTTTTTT. Translated: CASRAAGNTGELFF.

The chain links TRBV7-3 to TRBJ1-1; a possible D gene is TRBD1 (6 bases). The germline V gene encodes CDR1 SGHTA and CDR2 FQGTGA. The CDR3 totals 13 residues. V was pared by 2 bases and J by 2 bases, with 6 bases between. DNA of the CDR3: TGTGCCAGCAGCTTAGGGACAAACACTGAAGCTTTCTTT. Its protein product is CASSLGTNTEAFF.

The chain couples TRBV9 to TRBJ2-7, with D perhaps TRBD1 (6 bases). V lost 5 bases to trimming and J lost 6 bases, with 15 bases between them. Germline assignment: CDR1 SGDLS and CDR2 YYNGEE. The CDR3 consists of 13 residues. CDR3 in amino acids: CASSLDTGLEQYF. CDR3 in DNA: TGTGCCAGCAGTCTGGATACAGGGCTCGAGCAGTACTTC.

This clone was found once. This chain joins TRBV3-1 (or the pseudogene TRBV3-2) and TRBJ2-1; 9 bases fit TRBD2. Trimming at V came to 1 base and at J to 7 bases, leaving 8 bases not matched to a gene. CDR3 length equals 16 residues. Germline V gene data show CDR1 as LGHDT and CDR2 as YNNKEL (reference sequence). CDR3 amino acids: CASSQATSGRSNEQFF. CDR3 sequence (DNA): TGTGCCAGCAGCCAAGCTACCAGCGGGAGGTCAAATGAGCAGTTCTTC.